The rows below give T cell receptor beta chains drawn from one sample of a study of blood T cell repertoires in COVID-19. The data were produced by immunoSEQ multiplex PCR, yet TCRdb's version contains in-frame clones alone and is incomplete. The repertoire holds roughly 300,000 clones, approximately 84% seen once, with roughly 1.5% in the top ten. What was sequenced was peripheral blood. The origin of the receptors is a human donor with COVID-19, enrolled during active disease. The donor label of this sample is uncertain. The CDR3 runs from the conserved cysteine through the conserved F or W. The order of the fields is clone size, CDR3 length, D gene, V gene, J gene, CDR3 DNA, CDR3 protein. A D gene is named only where the DNA matches it firmly. Clone size, where shown, is once, few, many, or a class for clones that have expanded.

size: few
length: 14
D: TRBD1
V: TRBV10-3
J: TRBJ1-2
DNA: TGTGCCATCACTGGACAGGGGGCTAACTATGGCTACACCTTC
CDR3: CAITGQGANYGYTF

size: -
length: 10
D: -
V: TRBV25-1
J: TRBJ2-3
DNA: TGTGCCAGCATTCCGGGTATAGCGTATTTT
CDR3: CASIPGIAYF

size: -
length: 14
D: TRBD1
V: TRBV7-3
J: TRBJ1-1
DNA: TGTGCCAGCAGCCCGGGACAGGGGGTCACTGAAGCTTTCTTT
CDR3: CASSPGQGVTEAFF

size: -
length: 14
D: -
V: TRBV27
J: TRBJ1-3
DNA: TGTGCCAGTCGCCGGGACAACTCTGGAAACACCATATATTTT
CDR3: CASRRDNSGNTIYF

size: -
length: 17
D: TRBD2
V: TRBV5-4
J: TRBJ2-4
DNA: TGTGCCAGCAGCTTGGGACTAGCGGATCTAGCCAAAAACATTCAGTACTTC
CDR3: CASSLGLADLAKNIQYF

size: -
length: 13
D: TRBD1
V: TRBV5-6
J: TRBJ1-2
DNA: TGTGCCAGCAGCAACACGGGACAGTATGGCTACACCTTC
CDR3: CASSNTGQYGYTF

size: -
length: 14
D: -
V: TRBV2
J: TRBJ1-3
DNA: TGTGCCAGCAGCGTAACAGGGTCTGGAAACACCATATATTTT
CDR3: CASSVTGSGNTIYF

size: -
length: 15
D: TRBD1
V: TRBV2
J: TRBJ2-2
DNA: TGTGCCAGCAGTGATCTCAGGGGGTACACCGGGGAGCTGTTTTTT
CDR3: CASSDLRGYTGELFF

size: -
length: 15
D: TRBD1
V: TRBV11-2
J: TRBJ1-1
DNA: TGTGCCAGCAGCCAGACCGCCGGGACAGTTACTGAAGCTTTCTTT
CDR3: CASSQTAGTVTEAFF

size: -
length: 14
D: -
V: TRBV5-1
J: TRBJ2-1
DNA: TGCGCCAGCACCCCGGCTAGCCCCTACAATGAGCAGTTCTTC
CDR3: CASTPASPYNEQFF

size: once
length: 14
D: -
V: TRBV7-8
J: TRBJ1-1
DNA: TGTGCCAGCAGCTTCCCCTTGGGGGGAGCTGAAGCTTTCTTT
CDR3: CASSFPLGGAEAFF

size: once
length: 14
D: -
V: TRBV5-4
J: TRBJ2-3
DNA: TGTGCCAGCAGCTTGGACAGGGCGGGAGATACGCAGTATTTT
CDR3: CASSLDRAGDTQYF

size: -
length: 13
D: -
V: TRBV5-1
J: TRBJ1-1
DNA: TGCGCCAGCAGCTTACAGGGAAACACTGAAGCTTTCTTT
CDR3: CASSLQGNTEAFF

size: few
length: 14
D: TRBD1
V: TRBV4-3
J: TRBJ1-2
DNA: TGCGCCAGCAGCCAAGGACAGGGCAGCATCGGCTACACCTTC
CDR3: CASSQGQGSIGYTF

size: -
length: 14
D: TRBD2
V: TRBV30
J: TRBJ2-7
DNA: TGTGCCTGGAGTGCCGGACTAGGTTCCTACGAGCAGTACTTC
CDR3: CAWSAGLGSYEQYF

size: -
length: 16
D: TRBD1
V: TRBV28
J: TRBJ1-4
DNA: TGTGCCAGCAGTTCCCCATCGACAGGGAATAATGAAAAACTGTTTTTT
CDR3: CASSSPSTGNNEKLFF

size: -
length: 17
D: TRBD2
V: TRBV2
J: TRBJ2-1
DNA: TGTGCCAGCAGTGGTGTTCGACTAGCGGGAGCCTACAATGAGCAGTTCTTC
CDR3: CASSGVRLAGAYNEQFF

size: few
length: 14
D: TRBD1
V: TRBV29-1
J: TRBJ1-1
DNA: TGCAGCGTTGACACGGGACAGGAAAACACTGAAGCTTTCTTT
CDR3: CSVDTGQENTEAFF

size: once
length: 15
D: TRBD2
V: TRBV7-9
J: TRBJ2-1
DNA: TGTGCCAGCAGCGATGCCGCGGGGGCCTACAATGAGCAGTTCTTC
CDR3: CASSDAAGAYNEQFF

size: -
length: 14
D: -
V: TRBV9
J: TRBJ1-3
DNA: TGTGCCAGCAGCGTAGGGCAGGGAGGAAACACCATATATTTT
CDR3: CASSVGQGGNTIYF

size: -
length: 13
D: -
V: TRBV12-3/TRBV12-4
J: TRBJ1-5
DNA: TGTGCCAGCAGAGGACAAGACAATCAGCCCCAGCATTTT
CDR3: CASRGQDNQPQHF

size: -
length: 15
D: TRBD2
V: TRBV19
J: TRBJ2-7
DNA: TGTGCCAGTAGTATCGCTAGCGGGAGCTCCTACGAGCAGTACTTC
CDR3: CASSIASGSSYEQYF

size: -
length: 15
D: -
V: TRBV27
J: TRBJ2-2
DNA: TGTGCCAGCAGTTTCAGAGGGATACCGTCCGGGGAGCTGTTTTTT
CDR3: CASSFRGIPSGELFF

size: -
length: 16
D: TRBD1
V: TRBV7-8
J: TRBJ2-7
DNA: TGTGCCAGCAGCTTACCGGGACAGGGGGCGCGCCACGAGCAGTACTTC
CDR3: CASSLPGQGARHEQYF

size: -
length: 13
D: -
V: TRBV18
J: TRBJ1-5
DNA: TGTGCCAGCTCACCGACAGACAATCAACCCCAGCATTTT
CDR3: CASSPTDNQPQHF

size: -
length: 16
D: -
V: TRBV5-6
J: TRBJ2-1
DNA: TGTGCCAGCAGCTTTTTCGGAGAGGGACTTCGGAATGAGCAGTTCTTC
CDR3: CASSFFGEGLRNEQFF

size: -
length: 14
D: -
V: TRBV7-6
J: TRBJ2-1
DNA: TGTGCCAGCAGCCTAGACGGCTCCTACAATGAGCAGTTCTTC
CDR3: CASSLDGSYNEQFF

size: -
length: 15
D: -
V: TRBV7-3
J: TRBJ2-2
DNA: TGTGCCAGCAGCTTATTCCAGGGGAATACCGGGGAGCTGTTTTTT
CDR3: CASSLFQGNTGELFF

size: -
length: 14
D: -
V: TRBV19
J: TRBJ2-5
DNA: TGTGCCACCTCCATGCCCGGTGCCCAAGAGACCCAGTACTTC
CDR3: CATSMPGAQETQYF